This TCR beta chain was retrieved from a study of CD8 T cells in ankylosing spondylitis. Study outcomes and limitations: Previous work reported some of these motif variants in the synovial fluid and blood of reactive arthritis. A motif of fewer than ten highly homologous TCR beta variants was seen as apparently characteristic of ankylosing spondylitis blood. Clones linked with disease were CD8+ and fairly uncommon in the peripheral blood. The clones that were linked to disease were reported to be significantly enriched in matched synovial fluid samples from ankylosing spondylitis patients.

About this clonotype: The antigen is undetermined.

Libraries for TCR beta were made by quantitative 5'-RACE with molecular barcodes. Each CDR3 protein gets one entry after TCRdb re-called the 5' RACE reads with MiXCR. The sample shows under 850,000 distinct CDR3 sequences, roughly 20% of them seen only once. The sequence derives from a male donor with ankylosing spondylitis. Specimen: blood, either unsorted or a sorted T cell fraction (not recorded which).

This CDR3 is CAISILDRASGEQFF. The CDR3 bases are TGTGCCATCAGTATTTTGGACAGGGCCTCGGGAGAGCAGTTCTTC. The V call is TRBV10-3, the J call TRBJ2-1, with 8 bases aligning to TRBD1. There are 15 residues in the CDR3. V dropped 5 bases and J dropped 10; count of bases not matched to a gene: 13. Germline assignment: CDR1 ENHRY and CDR2 SYGVKD.